This record concerns one T cell receptor beta chain sequence. Its antigen remains unknown. One entry per CDR3 protein, called by TCRdb with MiXCR from the RT-PCR reads. The data hold about 780,000 distinct CDR3 sequences, with 18% observed a single time. The data stem from a study of response to subunit inactivated influenza vaccine. CDR3 length: 17 amino acids. V lost 4 bases, J lost 3 bases, and 19 bases lay in between. In germline, CDR1 is SGHNT, CDR2 YENEEA. Points from the study as a whole: A suggestion made by the authors is that each seasonal influenza vaccination recruits few new T cells.

Sequencing used PBMCs from blood, obtained around 5 days after vaccination. This TCR derives from a middle-aged man who received an inactivated influenza vaccine. J is TRBJ2-1 and V is TRBV11-3; TRBD2 is a possible D gene (5 bases). This CDR3 is CASSSSSYGKVYNEQFF. The CDR3 nucleotides read TGTGCCAGCAGCTCCTCTAGCTACGGGAAGGTCTACAATGAGCAGTTCTTC.